The clone carrying this T cell receptor (beta chain) has a handful of counts. This sample was taken from a study of cytomegalovirus exposure and HLA in healthy donors. Turning to the study itself: Per a later analysis, the 550 to 850 first-cohort and 120 validation repertoires shared one platform.

Assay: immunoSEQ multiplex PCR; the TCRdb copy retains only in-frame clones and omits some. The sample lists some 150,000 clones, 87% occurring once. The CDR3 consists of 13 residues. Germline V gives CDR1 GTSNPN, CDR2 SVGIG (reference sequence). V shed 3 bases and J shed 6 bases, with 14 bases lying between them. The sequencing sample was made of PBMCs. V usage is TRBV30 and J usage is TRBJ1-1, with D possibly matching TRBD1 (6 bases). The TCR originated in a young woman in good health and CMV-seronegative. The CDR3 DNA is TGTGCCTGGAGCCGGTTTGGGGGCGCTGAAGCTTTCTTT. Protein: CAWSRFGGAEAFF.